This TCR beta chain was identified in a study of T cell repertoires in cytomegalovirus infection. TCRdb recomputed calls from the reads with MiXCR, one row per CDR3 protein. The sample records over 45,000 distinct CDR3 sequences, around 23% being singletons. Trimming removed 5 bases from V and 4 bases from J; junction bases left unmatched: 3. This CDR3 has 15 residues. Germline CDR1 reads SGHVS; CDR2 reads FQNEAQ. With respect to this clonotype: Its antigen is not known.

Sequencing used CD8+ T cells from cultured PBMCs, obtained from culture after CMV antigen stimulation. The clonotype originates from a human donor in good health (CMV status not recorded). Some clones in this sample may be carry-over from other donors' samples. The V and J genes are TRBV7-8 and TRBJ2-2, with 11 bases matching TRBD1. CDR3 region: CASSPGTGGTGELFF. The CDR3 DNA sequence: TGTGCCAGCAGCCCGGGGACAGGGGGCACCGGGGAGCTGTTTTTT.